This T cell receptor beta chain is drawn from a study of STAT3 mutations in large granular lymphocyte leukemia. Study overall: Roughly half the longitudinally sequenced T-LGLL patients had canonical STAT3 mutations.

Average productive template count per sample was 35,000 to 45,000. Some clones are missing from TCRdb's copy, which holds only in-frame ones; the method was immunoSEQ multiplex PCR. The table shows tens of thousands of clones, with 70% to 90% occurring only once. On this clone itself: The antigen is not known.

Study-level results: In T-cell large granular lymphocyte leukemia, about half of patients showed multiple immunodominant subclonotypes. TCR clonotype switching after therapy occurred in 6 of 18 patients.

Germline V gene lookup returns CDR1 SGHTA and CDR2 FQGNSA. The V end lost 7 bases, the J end lost 5 bases, and 8 bases lay between the germline ends. The CDR3 length is 11 residues. The chain has TRBV7-2 and TRBJ2-5; D gene ambiguous. The sequence derives from a man aged 60 to 69 with T-cell large granular lymphocyte leukemia. Some clones in this sample may be carry-over from other donors' samples. Sequenced sample: peripheral blood mononuclear cells. The CDR3 coding sequence is TGTGCCAGCACCCTCGCCGAGACCCAGTACTTC. The encoded protein is CASTLAETQYF.